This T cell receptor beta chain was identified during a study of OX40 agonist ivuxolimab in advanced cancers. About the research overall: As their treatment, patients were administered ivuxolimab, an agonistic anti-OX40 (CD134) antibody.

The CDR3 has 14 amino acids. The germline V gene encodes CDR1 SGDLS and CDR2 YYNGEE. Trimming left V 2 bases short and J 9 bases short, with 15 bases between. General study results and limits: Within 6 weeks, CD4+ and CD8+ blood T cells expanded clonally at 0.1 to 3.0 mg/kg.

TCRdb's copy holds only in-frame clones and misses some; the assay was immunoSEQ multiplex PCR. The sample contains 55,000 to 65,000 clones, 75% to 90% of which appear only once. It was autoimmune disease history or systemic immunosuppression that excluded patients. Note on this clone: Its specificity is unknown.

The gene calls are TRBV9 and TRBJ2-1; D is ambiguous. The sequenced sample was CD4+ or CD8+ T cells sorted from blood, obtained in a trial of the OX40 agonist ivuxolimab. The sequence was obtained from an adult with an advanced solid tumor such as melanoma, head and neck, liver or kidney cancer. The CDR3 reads CASSVLQGGGEQFF. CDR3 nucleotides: TGTGCCAGCAGCGTCCTCCAAGGCGGCGGTGAGCAGTTCTTC.